Listed below are T cell receptor beta chains from one sample, sequenced in a study of prognosis after radiotherapy for stage I lung cancer. TCRdb re-called the multiplex PCR reads with MiXCR, one entry per CDR3 protein. This sample yields nearly 25,000 distinct CDR3 sequences, of which approximately 35% are seen a single time; 60% to 80% belongs to the top ten. This specimen was PBMCs, taken before or after stereotactic body radiation therapy (not recorded which). These receptors originate from a donor aged 50 or older with non-small cell lung cancer. CDR3s include the opening cysteine and the closing phenylalanine or tryptophan. The D gene is left open where the match is weak. Size is omitted from some rows. Given values are once, few, many or a class for expanded clones.

D gene	V gene	J gene	clone size	CDR3 DNA	CDR3 protein
TRBD2	TRBV5-4	TRBJ2-5	.	TGTGCCAGCAGCCGGGCGGGAGTGAGGGAGACCCAGTACTTC	CASSRAGVRETQYF
.	TRBV6-1	TRBJ1-2	.	TGTGCCAGCAGTGACGGCGGTCGGGGGGGCTCCCGATTTGGCTACACCTTT	CASSDGGRGGSRFGYTF
TRBD1	TRBV6-2/TRBV6-3	TRBJ2-2	many	TGTGCCAGCAGTCCCGGGGGACAGGACACCGGGGAGCTGTTTTTT	CASSPGGQDTGELFF
TRBD2	TRBV12-3/TRBV12-4	TRBJ2-3	once	TGTGCCAGCTGGTCTTGGCGGGAGAAGGAAGATACGCAGTATTTT	CASWSWREKEDTQYF
.	TRBV12-3/TRBV12-4	TRBJ1-3	many	TGTGCCAGCAGTTTGGTTGTTCGGTATGGAAACACCATATATTTT	CASSLVVRYGNTIYF
.	TRBV5-1	TRBJ2-7	many	TGCGCCAGCAGCTTGGCAGGGAACTCCTACGAGCAGTACTTC	CASSLAGNSYEQYF
.	TRBV6-1	TRBJ2-7	many	TGTGCCAGCAGCCAGGAGGGGGCTTATTACGAGCAGTACTTC	CASSQEGAYYEQYF
TRBD2	TRBV6-2/TRBV6-3	TRBJ2-3	many	TGTGCCAGCAATCTGGCGGGAGGATCCACAGATACGCAGTATTTT	CASNLAGGSTDTQYF
.	TRBV7-3	TRBJ2-3	many	TGTGCCAGCAGCTTCGGGGGAGTCCCAGATACGCAGTATTTT	CASSFGGVPDTQYF
.	TRBV4-1	TRBJ1-3	many	TGCGCCAGCAGCCAAGATTGGAGGGGGGCAAACACCATATATTTT	CASSQDWRGANTIYF
.	TRBV3-1	TRBJ2-7	many	TGTGCCAGCAGCCAAGCCGGGAGCTCCTACGAGCAGTACTTC	CASSQAGSSYEQYF